The next 16 T cell receptor beta chains were all read from a single sample in a study of blood T cell repertoires in COVID-19. Measured with immunoSEQ multiplex PCR; TCRdb has only the in-frame clones, and not every one. The repertoire holds 470,000 or so clones, with 70% to 90% as singletons. The sequenced sample was PBMCs or T cells enriched from blood (not recorded which). The receptors come from a young woman with acute COVID-19.

This chain joins TRBV25-1 and TRBJ2-7; D ambiguous. This CDR3 is 11 amino acids long. Per the germline V gene, CDR1 is MGHDK and CDR2 is SYGVNS. Trimming took 4 bases from V and 5 from J, leaving 6 bases between them. CDR3 residues: CASSVTNEQYF. In DNA form, the CDR3 reads TGTGCCAGCAGTGTTACTAACGAGCAGTACTTC.

The chain combines TRBV7-2 with TRBJ2-1, with a tentative D call TRBD1 (5 bases). Germline V gene sequence: CDR1 SGHTA, CDR2 FQGNSA. Trimming left V 5 bases short and J 3 bases short, with 14 bases between. The CDR3 is 15 amino acids. The CDR3 here is CASSLEWGVYNEQFF. Here the CDR3 DNA reads TGTGCCAGCAGCCTGGAATGGGGCGTCTACAATGAGCAGTTCTTC.

In DNA, the CDR3 is TGTGCCACCTGGGGCGGACCTGATAATTCACCCCTCCACTTT. Translated: CATWGGPDNSPLHF. The chain couples TRBV10-3 to TRBJ1-6; weak D call: TRBD1 (5 bases). The CDR3 spans 14 residues. The V end lost 10 bases, the J end lost 5 bases, and 15 bases lay between the germline ends. Germline values: CDR1 ENHRY, CDR2 SYGVKD.

The V and J genes are TRBV7-2 and TRBJ2-6; tentatively, D is TRBD2 (5 bases). Germline CDR1 and CDR2: SGHTA and FQGNSA. The V gene lost 2 bases and the J gene lost 3 bases, with 11 bases spanning the gap. The CDR3 totals 16 residues. CDR3 in DNA: TGTGCCAGCAGCTTATCCCCGGGGTTTGGGGCCAACGTCCTGACTTTC. Its protein is CASSLSPGFGANVLTF.

The chain combines TRBV4-1 with TRBJ2-5; 11 bases agree with TRBD2. The CDR3 loop spans 14 amino acids. Per the germline V gene, CDR1 is MGHRA and CDR2 is YSYEKL. The junction had 5 bases not matched to a gene; V was cut back by 4 bases and J by 7 bases. The DNA of the CDR3 is TGCGCCAGCAGCCGATTAGCGGGGGGGGTGACCCAGTACTTC. Encoded protein: CASSRLAGGVTQYF.

The rearrangement uses TRBV13 and TRBJ2-3, with TRBD2 matching over 7 bases. Germline lookup yields CDR1 PRHDT and CDR2 FYEKMQ (reference sequence). V shed 5 bases, J shed 6 bases, and the junction held 5 bases outside the gene matches. The CDR3 runs 13 residues. DNA for the CDR3: TGTGCCAGCAGCGTCGCGCGGGGGGATACGCAGTATTTT. It encodes CASSVARGDTQYF.

The genes are TRBV30 and TRBJ1-1, with D possibly TRBD1 on 5 matching bases. The germline V gene has CDR1 GTSNPN and CDR2 SVGIG (reference sequence). The CDR3 has 13 amino acids. Trimming removed 1 base from V and 8 bases from J, with 14 bases in between. Here the CDR3 DNA reads TGTGCCTGGAGTGGTTGGGGGGAAGGGGAAGCTTTCTTT. Residues: CAWSGWGEGEAFF.

The chain uses TRBV7-2 and TRBJ1-3, with TRBD1 as a possible D gene (5 bases). V shed 4 bases and J shed 0 bases, with 10 bases lying between them. Germline values: CDR1 SGHTA, CDR2 FQGNSA. CDR3 size: 15 residues. The CDR3 loop reads CASSSYGGSGNTIYF. DNA for the CDR3: TGTGCCAGCAGCTCATACGGGGGCTCTGGAAACACCATATATTTT.

Ten or more counts support this clone. The chain has TRBV2 and TRBJ1-2; the D gene is possibly TRBD1 (6 bases). This CDR3 is built from 12 residues. Per germline, CDR1 SNHLY and CDR2 FYNNEI. Trimming took 7 bases from V and 7 from J, leaving 13 bases between them. DNA of the CDR3: TGTGCCAGCAACAGGGATGATGGTGGCTACACCTTC. It yields the protein CASNRDDGGYTF.

J is TRBJ1-5 and V is TRBV4-3; 9 nucleotides line up with TRBD1. The CDR3 sequence is 14 residues long. Trimming cost V 5 bases and J 4 bases; bases outside gene matches: 3. From germline, CDR1 is LGHNA and CDR2 YSLEER. In DNA, the CDR3 is TGCGCCAGCAGCATAGGACAGGGGAATCAGCCCCAGCATTTT. It is translated as CASSIGQGNQPQHF.

The chain uses TRBV27 and TRBJ1-5, with D tentatively TRBD1 (6 bases). Germline V gives CDR1 MNHEY, CDR2 SMNVEV (reference sequence). The CDR3 is 13 residues long. Trimming pared 5 bases from V and 11 bases from J, leaving 16 bases between. The CDR3 DNA sequence: TGTGCCAGCAGTGCACAGGGAGAGTGGGCCCAGCATTTT. Its translation is CASSAQGEWAQHF.

In this sample, this clone turned up a few times. The rearrangement links TRBV19 to TRBJ1-6; D is perhaps TRBD1 (5 bases). Trimming removed 5 bases at V and 8 bases at J, with 13 bases between. The CDR3 consists of 14 residues. Germline V gene data show CDR1 as LNHDA and CDR2 as SQIVND (reference sequence). CDR3 protein: CASSAQGGDSPLHF. The DNA of the CDR3 is TGTGCCAGTAGTGCCCAGGGAGGGGATTCACCCCTCCACTTT. The full variable domain, completed using reference TRBV19 and TRBJ1-6, is DGGITQSPKYLFRKEGQNVTLSCEQNLNHDAMYWYRQDPGQGLRLIYYSQIVNDFQKGDIAEGYSVSREKKESFPLTVTSAQKNPTAFYLCASSAQGGDSPLHFGNGTRLTVT.

CDR3 sequence reads: CASSTRQESEAFF. In DNA, the CDR3 is TGTGCCAGCAGCACAAGACAGGAGAGTGAAGCTTTCTTT. The chain joins TRBV5-4 to TRBJ1-1, with D possibly matching TRBD1 (6 bases). Germline CDR1 SGHNT, CDR2 YYREEE (reference sequence). Trimming shortened V by 4 bases and J by 7 bases, and 14 bases separated the two germline ends. The CDR3 runs to 13 residues.

The chain links TRBV13 to TRBJ2-7; D unclear. This CDR3 is 11 amino acids long. CDR1 and CDR2 from the germline V gene are PRHDT and FYEKMQ (reference sequence). With 5 bases removed from V and 3 bases from J, the gap between germline ends came to 5 bases. CDR3 sequence reads: CASSVNYEQYF. CDR3 coding DNA: TGTGCCAGCAGCGTAAACTACGAGCAGTACTTC.

This clone appeared once. The chain couples TRBV24-1 to TRBJ1-4; D ambiguous. This CDR3 has 15 amino acids. Germline CDR1 reads KGHDR; CDR2 reads SFDVKD. Trimming cost V 4 bases and J 0 bases, with 8 bases left between them. CDR3 region: CATSDNGATNEKLFF. CDR3 bases: TGTGCCACCAGTGACAACGGTGCAACTAATGAAAAACTGTTTTTT.

This clone has more than one count but fewer than ten. The rearrangement uses TRBV7-9 and TRBJ1-3; 7 bases line up with TRBD1. The J segment lost 4 bases and the V segment lost 5 bases, leaving 14 bases of the junction unmatched. The CDR3 contains 17 residues. Germline values: CDR1 SEHNR, CDR2 FQNEAQ (reference sequence). The DNA of the CDR3 is TGTGCCAGCAGCCCTACGAGCGAGGGGGCATTCGGAAACACCATATATTTT. Translated: CASSPTSEGAFGNTIYF.